Listed below are T cell receptor beta chains from one sample, sequenced in a study of blood T cell repertoires in COVID-19. Measured with immunoSEQ multiplex PCR; TCRdb has only the in-frame clones, and not every one. This table has around 200,000 clones, around 84% appearing once. Sequences were obtained from PBMCs or T cells enriched from blood (not recorded which). The receptors stem from a woman aged 35 to 49 with acute COVID-19. CDR3s include the opening cysteine and the closing phenylalanine or tryptophan. D genes are given only for firm matches. Some rows mark clone size as missing; the rest say once, few, many or name a class of expanded clone.

j_call clone_size d_call cdr3_length v_call cdr3_aa
TRBJ2-3 NA TRBD2 20 TRBV3-1/TRBV3-2 CASSQQGLAGVLGSTDTQYF
TRBJ2-7 NA TRBD2 16 TRBV12-5 CASGLLLAGGFYEQYF
TRBJ2-7 NA NA 15 TRBV6-5 CASKAGPGYTYEQYF
TRBJ1-2 NA NA 13 TRBV6-5 CATQDSPNYGYTF
TRBJ2-5 NA TRBD2 15 TRBV7-3 CASSYNGLAGETQYF
TRBJ1-1 NA NA 13 TRBV5-1 CASSLVANTEAFF
TRBJ1-1 NA TRBD1 13 TRBV29-1 CSVTTGVLTEAFF
TRBJ2-1 NA TRBD1 15 TRBV7-8 CASSQGQGGKNEQFF
TRBJ2-3 NA NA 14 TRBV10-1 CASSDRTISDTQYF
TRBJ2-1 NA NA 14 TRBV6-6 CATEDGNGRDEQFF
TRBJ1-1 NA TRBD1 14 TRBV2 CASSENRGRTEAFF
TRBJ1-1 NA NA 14 TRBV30 CAWSVLVVNTEAFF
TRBJ1-4 NA NA 15 TRBV5-1 CASSLQVATNEKLFF
TRBJ1-1 NA TRBD1 12 TRBV9 CASSVGDSEAFF
TRBJ1-3 NA NA 16 TRBV6-1 CASSEAPGVSGNTIYF
TRBJ2-7 NA TRBD2 14 TRBV19 CASSIAGGLGEQYF
TRBJ2-7 NA TRBD2 17 TRBV5-1 CASSLFGLAGGRREQYF
TRBJ2-5 NA TRBD2 15 TRBV19 CASSIDLAGEETQYF
TRBJ1-2 few TRBD1 16 TRBV2 CASNLGDRAAEYGYTF
TRBJ2-7 NA TRBD1 15 TRBV19 CASSSDRGLRYEQYF
TRBJ1-4 NA NA 16 TRBV4-2 CASSQNYEGMGEKLFF
TRBJ1-3 NA TRBD1 15 TRBV19 CASSKTGNSGNTIYF
TRBJ2-5 NA TRBD2 16 TRBV30 CAWSGTSGGIQETQYF
TRBJ2-1 NA NA 13 TRBV7-2 CASSKQGSNEQFF
TRBJ1-4 few NA 13 TRBV7-9 CASSFPENEKLFF
TRBJ2-4 NA NA 12 TRBV29-1 CSVVLGADIQYF
TRBJ2-5 once NA 14 TRBV5-6 CASSPRRVPETQYF
TRBJ2-7 NA TRBD1 18 TRBV27 CASSLLSNPGTESYEQYF
TRBJ2-3 NA TRBD2 15 TRBV9 CASSARGDSTDTQYF
TRBJ1-5 NA TRBD1 15 TRBV6-5 CASSSRTGFNQPQHF
TRBJ1-2 once TRBD1 13 TRBV20-1 CSASQDRDYGYTF
TRBJ2-7 NA TRBD2 13 TRBV7-9 CASSLDTSGSSVF
TRBJ1-3 NA NA 15 TRBV6-2/TRBV6-3 CASSFLPSSGNTIYF
TRBJ1-1 NA NA 13 TRBV30 CAWSVGVNTEAFF
TRBJ1-2 NA NA 15 TRBV4-2 CASSQDVQGDYGYTF
TRBJ2-3 NA TRBD1 14 TRBV6-5 CASRKTGFTDTQYF
TRBJ2-5 NA NA 16 TRBV9 CASSARHGVPQETQYF
TRBJ2-5 NA NA 15 TRBV11-3 CASSLGLGAWETQYF
TRBJ1-1 NA NA 12 TRBV29-1 CSAEGHNTEAFF
TRBJ1-1 NA NA 16 TRBV14 CASSPRPRYMNTEAFF
TRBJ1-1 NA TRBD1 14 TRBV9 CASRESTGQEVAFF
TRBJ1-5 NA TRBD1 17 TRBV7-2 CASSLRPPGQVNQPQHF
TRBJ2-3 NA TRBD2 16 TRBV2 CASSYDSGRSTDTQYF
TRBJ2-7 NA NA 14 TRBV28 CASSFPGTPYEQYF
TRBJ1-3 NA TRBD1 17 TRBV10-3 CAISESGQGSSGNTIYF